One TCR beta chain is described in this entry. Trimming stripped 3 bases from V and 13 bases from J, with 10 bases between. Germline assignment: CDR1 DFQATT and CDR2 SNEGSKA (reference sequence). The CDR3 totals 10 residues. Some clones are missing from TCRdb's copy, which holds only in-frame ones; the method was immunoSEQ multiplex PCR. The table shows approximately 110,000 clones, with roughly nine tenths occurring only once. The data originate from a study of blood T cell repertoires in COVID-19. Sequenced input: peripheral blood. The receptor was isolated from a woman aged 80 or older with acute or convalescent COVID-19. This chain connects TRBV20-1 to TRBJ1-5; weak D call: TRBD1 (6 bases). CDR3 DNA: TGCAGTGCTAGTCGGGGGGCTCAGCATTTT. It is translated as CSASRGAQHF.